A single sample gave rise to the 21 T cell receptor beta chains below, sequenced in a study of blood T cell repertoires in COVID-19. Sequencing used immunoSEQ multiplex PCR; TCRdb keeps in-frame clones, though not all of them. The sample yields some 200,000 clones, approximately 88% seen once. Sequencing used PBMCs or T cells enriched from blood (not recorded which). These receptors all come from a man aged 18 to 29 with acute COVID-19.

V and J are TRBV28 and TRBJ2-5; D unclear. Looked up from germline, CDR1 is MDHEN and CDR2 is SYDVKM. V lost 3 bases and J 5 bases, leaving 10 bases between the germline ends. The CDR3 spans 13 residues. The CDR3 DNA follows: TGTGCCAGCAGTTTTTCCAGGTGGGAGACCCAGTACTTC. Translation gives CASSFSRWETQYF.

This chain uses TRBV6-5 with TRBJ2-7; D is unresolved. V was trimmed by 5 bases and J by 3 bases, leaving 11 bases between them. This CDR3 contains 13 residues. Per germline, CDR1 MNHEY and CDR2 SVGAGI. The CDR3 bases are TGTGCCAGCAGTAGAACAGTGAACTACGAGCAGTACTTC. Its translation is CASSRTVNYEQYF.

This chain uses TRBV7-2 with TRBJ1-1, with unresolved D. Trimming stripped 7 bases from V and 0 bases from J, with 12 bases between. Germline V gene data show CDR1 as SGHTA and CDR2 as FQGNSA. The length of the CDR3 is 14 residues. The CDR3 bases are TGTGCCAGCAACCCCGAGACTTTGAACACTGAAGCTTTCTTT. Protein product: CASNPETLNTEAFF.

The chain links TRBV4-1 to TRBJ1-1; D remains unclear. Deletions cut 2 bases from V and 5 bases from J, with 9 bases between. The CDR3 runs 13 residues. CDR1 and CDR2 from the germline V gene are MGHRA and YSYEKL. The CDR3 loop reads CASSQQETTEAFF. The CDR3 region has the DNA TGCGCCAGCAGCCAACAGGAAACAACTGAAGCTTTCTTT.

The CDR3, as DNA: TGTGCCAGCTCACCAGGCCCCCAGCTTCGACTCTACAATGAGCAGTTCTTC. It yields the protein CASSPGPQLRLYNEQFF. This chain links TRBV18 with TRBJ2-1; D ambiguous. The CDR3 covers 17 residues. Germline-derived CDR1 and CDR2 are KGHSH and LQKENI. Between the trimmed V and J ends, which lost 2 bases and 3 bases, there was a span of 17 bases.

V is TRBV5-1 and J is TRBJ2-7; 7 bases match TRBD2. The CDR3 spans 14 residues. Trimming at V came to 1 base and at J to 4 bases, leaving 5 bases not matched to a gene. Germline values: CDR1 SGHRS, CDR2 YFSETQ. CDR3: CASSLSGEGYEQYF. CDR3 nucleotide sequence: TGCGCCAGCAGCTTGAGCGGGGAGGGGTACGAGCAGTACTTC.

This chain links TRBV3-1 (or the pseudogene TRBV3-2) with TRBJ2-7; 7 positions match TRBD1. This CDR3 is built from 14 residues. Trimming took 5 bases from V and 2 from J; bases not matched to a gene: 6. Germline V gives CDR1 LGHDT, CDR2 YNNKEL (reference sequence). CDR3 sequence: CASSDDRVTYEQYF. The CDR3 DNA reads as TGTGCCAGCAGCGACGACAGGGTTACCTACGAGCAGTACTTC.

The V call is TRBV12-3 or TRBV12-4, the J call TRBJ1-6; no firm D call. This CDR3 contains 12 residues. Trimming took off 8 bases at V and 10 bases at J, with 12 bases between the two ends. The CDR3 reads CASRGIGSPLHF. As DNA, the CDR3 is TGTGCCAGCCGGGGTATTGGGTCACCCCTCCACTTT.

The chain links TRBV7-2 to TRBJ2-7; 12 bases match TRBD2. This CDR3 is built from 16 residues. Germline CDR1 SGHTA, CDR2 FQGNSA. V was clipped by 1 base and J by 2 bases; unmatched bases: 3. CDR3 region: CASSLGLAGGAYEQYF. CDR3 in DNA: TGTGCCAGCAGCTTAGGGCTAGCGGGAGGGGCCTACGAGCAGTACTTC.

The rearrangement links TRBV4-3 to TRBJ2-1, with 13 bases lining up with TRBD2. V dropped 1 base and J dropped 5; count of bases not matched to a gene: 5. Germline V gene lookup returns CDR1 LGHNA and CDR2 YSLEER. CDR3 length: 17 residues. The CDR3, as DNA: TGCGCCAGCAGCCAAGGGACTAGCGGGAGTTTCCACAATGAGCAGTTCTTC. Translating gives CASSQGTSGSFHNEQFF.

The chain uses TRBV5-1 and TRBJ1-1, with TRBD1 identical over 8 bases. The V segment lost 5 bases and the J segment 0 bases; nucleotides outside the gene matches: 12. Looked up from germline, CDR1 is SGHRS and CDR2 is YFSETQ. The CDR3 length is 17 residues. For the CDR3, the DNA is TGCGCCAGCAGTCGCCCGGCCCAGGGGGCGGTGAACACTGAAGCTTTCTTT. Protein: CASSRPAQGAVNTEAFF.

The chain recombines TRBV7-9 with TRBJ1-1; 7 nucleotides align to TRBD1. J was trimmed by 10 bases and V by 1 base; bases with no gene match: 6. Germline V lookup: CDR1 SEHNR, CDR2 FQNEAQ (reference sequence). The CDR3 spans 13 residues. CDR3 in DNA: TGTGCCAGCAGCTTAGATCCGGCAGGGGGAGCTTTCTTT. Translating gives CASSLDPAGGAFF.

The DNA of the CDR3 is TGTGCCAGCAGCCTAGGGCAGGGGCTAGAATCACCCCTCCACTTT. Protein sequence: CASSLGQGLESPLHF. The chain employs TRBV11-2 and TRBJ1-6; tentatively, D is TRBD1 (6 bases). The CDR3 extends over 15 amino acids. Trimming stripped 5 bases from V and 10 bases from J, with 18 bases between. CDR1 is SGHAT, CDR2 FQNNGV, per germline.

The CDR3 region has the DNA TGCAGCGTTTTGGACAGCTCCTACAATGAGCAGTTCTTC. This gives the protein CSVLDSSYNEQFF. The chain employs TRBV29-1 and TRBJ2-1; TRBD1 is a possible D gene (6 bases). CDR3 length: 13 amino acids. Germline V gene data show CDR1 as SQVTM and CDR2 as ANQGSEA. The V end lost 5 bases, the J end lost 0 bases, and 8 bases lay between the germline ends.

The chain has TRBV4-2 and TRBJ1-1; maybe TRBD1 (5 bases). CDR1 is LGHNA, CDR2 YNFKEQ, per germline. V was clipped by 1 base and J by 0 bases, with 9 bases between them. This CDR3 comprises 15 residues. As DNA, the CDR3 is TGTGCCAGCAGCCAAGCGCAGGGTCTGAACACTGAAGCTTTCTTT. Amino acids: CASSQAQGLNTEAFF.

The chain uses TRBV3-1 (or the pseudogene TRBV3-2) and TRBJ2-7; perhaps TRBD2 as D (6 bases). Germline V gives CDR1 LGHDT, CDR2 YNNKEL (reference sequence). The CDR3 has 14 residues. The ends were cut back, 4 bases at V and 3 bases at J, with 13 bases in the middle. The CDR3, as DNA: TGTGCCAGCAGCCTTCGGGACTCCCACTACGAGCAGTACTTC. Encoded protein: CASSLRDSHYEQYF.

V is TRBV27 and J is TRBJ2-2; the D gene is possibly TRBD2 (6 bases). CDR1 and CDR2 (germline): MNHEY, SMNVEV (reference sequence). V was clipped by 8 bases and J by 0 bases, with 10 bases between them. This CDR3 has 14 residues. CDR3 residues: CASAGLPNTGELFF. CDR3 nucleotide sequence: TGTGCCAGCGCGGGGCTACCGAACACCGGGGAGCTGTTTTTT.

The chain combines TRBV11-2 with TRBJ1-1; D unclear. With 1 base removed from V and 10 bases from J, the gap between germline ends came to 13 bases. In germline, CDR1 is SGHAT, CDR2 FQNNGV. The CDR3 runs 13 residues. The CDR3 coding sequence is TGTGCCAGCAGCTTAGGGCAGGAGGGCCGAGCTTTCTTT. Amino acid sequence: CASSLGQEGRAFF.

V gene TRBV7-3 combines with J gene TRBJ1-2, with D possibly being TRBD1 (5 bases). Trimming shortened V by 5 bases and J by 3 bases, and 13 bases separated the two germline ends. Germline V CDR1 and CDR2: SGHTA, FQGTGA. The CDR3 contains 14 residues. DNA for the CDR3: TGTGCCAGCAGCCCCAGCGGAGGGGACTATGGCTACACCTTC. Translated, it gives CASSPSGGDYGYTF.

The gene calls are TRBV7-8 and TRBJ2-7, with a possible D match to TRBD1 (5 bases). V lost 5 bases, J lost 2 bases, and 13 bases lay in between. CDR1 is SGHVS, CDR2 FQNEAQ, per germline. This CDR3 contains 14 residues. In nucleotides, the CDR3 is TGTGCCAGCAGCGAAGTCCAGGGAACCTACGAGCAGTACTTC. Protein product: CASSEVQGTYEQYF.

The chain recombines TRBV3-1 (or the pseudogene TRBV3-2) with TRBJ2-1; D is unresolved. V lost 0 bases and J lost 12, with 15 bases in between. The CDR3 totals 14 residues. Germline-derived CDR1 and CDR2 are LGHDT and YNNKEL (reference sequence). The CDR3 protein is CASSQDKNSHWQFF. CDR3 nucleotide sequence: TGTGCCAGCAGCCAAGATAAGAACAGCCATTGGCAGTTCTTC.